This T cell receptor beta chain originates from a study of identical twins' blood T cells. The study's findings and limits: Out-of-frame TCRbeta clonotypes reportedly had markedly more similar V usage in twins than unrelated donors.

The CDR3 totals 14 residues. As to this clonotype: Its antigen is not identified. One base away lies a much larger clone, so this may be a sequencing read error.

Original data processing: Each donor had about 95,000 to nearly 550,000 clonotypes. MiXCR, applied by TCRdb to the 5' RACE reads, yields one record per CDR3 protein. These V and J calls derive from TCRdb rather than the authors' analysis. The data contain roughly 340,000 distinct CDR3 sequences, more than 25% of them seen just once; the ten biggest clones take up 6.1%. The chain combines TRBV12-3 or TRBV12-4 with TRBJ1-3; 7 nucleotides match TRBD1. Specimen: PBMCs. This clonotype was obtained from a woman aged 18 to 49 in good health. CDR3 loop: CAIGRGTSVNTIYF. The CDR3 region has the DNA TGTGCCATCGGCAGGGGGACCTCTGTAAACACCATATATTTT.